The 20 T cell receptor beta chains below all came from one sample that was sequenced in a study of cytomegalovirus exposure and HLA in healthy donors. The primer mix had 60 Vbeta and 13 Jbeta primers. The protocol was immunoSEQ multiplex PCR, while the TCRdb copy is restricted to in-frame clones and leaves out a portion. This sample carries about 130,000 clones, roughly four fifths of them seen once, and the ten largest clones take more than 1.5%. Specimen: PBMCs. Source of these receptors: a man aged 50 to 60 in good health and CMV-seronegative.

V usage is TRBV7-2 and J usage is TRBJ2-1, with TRBD2 matching over 7 bases. The CDR3 is 15 residues long. V was pared by 5 bases and J by 3 bases, with 7 bases of the junction left unmatched. Per germline, CDR1 SGHTA and CDR2 FQGNSA. The CDR3 loop is CASSPVGGDYNEQFF. The CDR3 DNA reads as TGTGCCAGCAGCCCCGTGGGGGGGGACTACAATGAGCAGTTCTTC.

For the CDR3, the DNA is TGTGCCAGCAGCCGGGGACAGACTAATGAAAAACTGTTTTTT. It encodes CASSRGQTNEKLFF. The chain uses TRBV7-2 and TRBJ1-4; 7 bases match TRBD1. The CDR3 is 14 residues long. The trim removed 5 bases at V and 2 bases at J, leaving 2 bases unmatched. Germline V gene lookup returns CDR1 SGHTA and CDR2 FQGNSA.

V usage is TRBV6-1 and J usage is TRBJ2-7; 11 bases align to TRBD2. CDR3 length: 14 residues. CDR1 is MNHNS, CDR2 SASEGT, per germline. J was trimmed by 6 bases and V by 3 bases; bases with no gene match: 4. The CDR3 here is CASSDVLAGGEQYF. In DNA form, the CDR3 reads TGTGCCAGCAGTGATGTTCTAGCGGGGGGCGAGCAGTACTTC.

J is TRBJ2-1 and V is TRBV19; D is perhaps TRBD2 (6 bases). The CDR3 extends over 16 amino acids. V lost 7 bases and J lost 3, with 19 bases in between. Germline lookup yields CDR1 LNHDA and CDR2 SQIVND (reference sequence). CDR3 sequence: CASKKGPWGDYNEQFF. The CDR3 DNA follows: TGTGCCAGTAAAAAGGGACCATGGGGGGACTACAATGAGCAGTTCTTC.

The chain employs TRBV13 and TRBJ2-1, with a possible D match to TRBD2 (7 bases). The CDR3 has 16 residues. Germline V gene lookup returns CDR1 PRHDT and CDR2 FYEKMQ (reference sequence). Trimming shortened V by 4 bases and J by 8 bases, and 21 bases separated the two germline ends. In DNA form, the CDR3 reads TGTGCCAGCAGCTACACGCCATGGGGGGGCAGCGATGAGCAGTTCTTC. Residues: CASSYTPWGGSDEQFF.

The chain recombines TRBV18 with TRBJ2-3, with D maybe TRBD2 (6 bases). The CDR3 spans 14 residues. Germline values: CDR1 KGHSH, CDR2 LQKENI. V was pared by 3 bases and J by 6 bases, with 13 bases between. The CDR3 DNA is TGTGCCAGCTCACCGGAAACTACTAGCGATACGCAGTATTTT. As protein: CASSPETTSDTQYF.

This clone was detected only once. This sequence joins TRBV30 and TRBJ2-7; a weak D match, TRBD2 (6 bases). The germline V gene has CDR1 GTSNPN and CDR2 SVGIG (reference sequence). The germline V and J ends were trimmed by 0 bases and 5 bases, with 8 bases remaining between them. The CDR3 sequence is 12 residues long. For the CDR3, the DNA is TGTGCCTGGAGTGTAGGAGGGGACGAGCAGTACTTC. Its protein product is CAWSVGGDEQYF.

V usage is TRBV5-6 and J usage is TRBJ1-4; D gene unclear. Germline CDR1 reads SGHDT; CDR2 reads YYEEEE. The CDR3 sequence is 13 residues long. V was pared by 1 base and J by 7 bases, with 8 bases between. The CDR3 nucleotides read TGTGCCAGCAGCTTGCCCAGCGGTGAAAAACTGTTTTTT. Amino acid sequence: CASSLPSGEKLFF.

The rearrangement links TRBV5-1 to TRBJ2-5; no reliable D call. The end of the DNA aligns better with TRBJ2-7, so the J call may be wrong. The CDR3 covers 14 residues. In germline, CDR1 is SGHRS, CDR2 YFSETQ. The DNA for the CDR3 is TGCGCCAGCAGCTTGGCCGCGGAAATAGGCGAGCAGTACTTC. Translation: CASSLAAEIGEQYF.

The chain links TRBV15 to TRBJ1-2, with TRBD1 as a possible D gene (5 bases). Germline values: CDR1 LNHNV, CDR2 YYDKDF (reference sequence). This CDR3 contains 15 residues. Between the trimmed V and J ends, which lost 5 bases and 2 bases, there was a span of 15 bases. CDR3 DNA: TGTGCCACCAGCCCTCAGGCGGGACGGAACTATGGCTACACCTTC. This codes for CATSPQAGRNYGYTF.

V is TRBV6-1 and J is TRBJ2-1; 9 nucleotides match TRBD2. Germline CDR1 and CDR2: MNHNS and SASEGT. J was trimmed by 5 bases and V by 2 bases; bases with no gene match: 4. The CDR3 is 15 amino acids. This CDR3 is CASSESPSGDNEQFF. Written as DNA, the CDR3 is TGTGCCAGCAGTGAAAGCCCTAGCGGGGACAATGAGCAGTTCTTC.

CDR3 coding DNA: TGTGCCAGCAGCCAAGTGGCCCTAGCCCCGGGCGGCTACACCTTC. Amino acids: CASSQVALAPGGYTF. The chain joins TRBV7-9 to TRBJ1-2; no clear D gene. V was shortened by 5 bases and J by 8 bases, with 21 bases between the two germline ends. The CDR3 totals 15 residues. The germline V gene has CDR1 SEHNR and CDR2 FQNEAQ (reference sequence).

Concerning this clone: One junction end disagrees with the germline gene, perhaps due to a read error. The chain employs TRBV7-2 and TRBJ2-5; weak D call: TRBD2 (6 bases). The CDR3 is 12 residues long. The germline V gene encodes CDR1 SGHTA and CDR2 FQGNSA. The CDR3 DNA sequence: TGTGCCACCTGGAGGGACCAAGAGGCCCAGTACTTC. Translated, it gives CATWRDQEAQYF.

Points on this clone: Other DNA sequences in the same sample also yield this CDR3. The genes are TRBV9 and TRBJ1-1; TRBD1 is a possible D gene (5 bases). The CDR3 has 15 residues. V was shortened by 0 bases and J by 1 base, with 10 bases between the two germline ends. Germline CDR1 SGDLS, CDR2 YYNGEE. CDR3 sequence reads: CASSVGGGRNTEAFF. CDR3 bases: TGTGCCAGCAGCGTAGGGGGGGGTAGGAACACTGAAGCTTTCTTT.

The genes are TRBV19 and TRBJ2-5, with D possibly being TRBD2 (6 bases). This CDR3 contains 13 residues. Germline V CDR1 and CDR2: LNHDA, SQIVND (reference sequence). V was trimmed by 4 bases and J by 4 bases, leaving 10 bases between them. For the CDR3, the DNA is TGTGCCAGTAGTAGTCTCGGGGGAGAGACCCAGTACTTC. Translation gives CASSSLGGETQYF.

The chain recombines TRBV7-9 with TRBJ2-7; 7 bases are shared with TRBD1. V dropped 8 bases and J dropped 7; count of bases not matched to a gene: 17. Per germline, CDR1 SEHNR and CDR2 FQNEAQ (reference sequence). This CDR3 region has 15 residues. CDR3 in amino acids: CASAPRGLPPREQYF. CDR3 DNA sequence: TGTGCCAGCGCCCCGAGGGGGCTCCCTCCGAGGGAGCAGTACTTC.

The chain is built from TRBV4-1 and TRBJ1-2; the match to TRBD1 covers 9 bases. CDR3 length equals 16 residues. J gave up 4 bases and V 3 bases, and 9 bases lay outside the gene matches. Germline V lookup: CDR1 MGHRA, CDR2 YSYEKL. The CDR3 sequence is CASSQLTGGGSYGYTF. For the CDR3, the DNA is TGCGCCAGCAGCCAGCTAACAGGGGGCGGGAGCTATGGCTACACCTTC.

This rearrangement joins TRBV5-1 to TRBJ2-2, with D maybe TRBD1 (6 bases). V dropped 5 bases and J dropped 6 bases, with 11 bases sitting between them. Germline lookup yields CDR1 SGHRS and CDR2 YFSETQ. CDR3 length equals 13 residues. The CDR3 protein is CASSTGRSGELFF. CDR3 coding DNA: TGCGCCAGCAGTACAGGGCGGTCCGGGGAGCTGTTTTTT.

The V and J genes are TRBV2 and TRBJ1-2; no firm D call. The CDR3 runs 14 residues. The V gene's germline CDR1 is SNHLY and CDR2 FYNNEI. Trimming took off 6 bases at V and 0 bases at J, with 11 bases between the two ends. The CDR3 sequence: CASSDKNSNYGYTF. The CDR3, as DNA: TGTGCCAGCAGCGACAAAAATTCTAACTATGGCTACACCTTC.

V and J are TRBV6-5 and TRBJ2-2; possibly TRBD1 for D (6 bases). Germline V gene sequence: CDR1 MNHEY, CDR2 SVGAGI. The CDR3 is made up of 13 amino acids. The V end was cut by 10 bases, the J end by 6 bases, with 15 bases between. The CDR3 loop reads CATVGDTAGELFF. The CDR3 nucleotides read TGTGCCACCGTCGGGGACACCGCCGGGGAGCTGTTTTTT.